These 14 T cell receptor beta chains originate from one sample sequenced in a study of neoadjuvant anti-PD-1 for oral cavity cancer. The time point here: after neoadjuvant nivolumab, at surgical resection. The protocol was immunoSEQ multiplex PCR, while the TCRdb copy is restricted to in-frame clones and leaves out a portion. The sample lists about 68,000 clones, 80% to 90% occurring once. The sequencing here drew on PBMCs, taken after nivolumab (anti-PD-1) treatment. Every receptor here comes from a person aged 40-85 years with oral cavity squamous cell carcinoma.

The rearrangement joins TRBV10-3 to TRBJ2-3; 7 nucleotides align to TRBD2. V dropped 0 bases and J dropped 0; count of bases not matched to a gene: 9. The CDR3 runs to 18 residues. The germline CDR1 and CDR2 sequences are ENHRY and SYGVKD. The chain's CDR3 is CAISESYLLAGSTDTQYF. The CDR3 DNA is TGTGCCATCAGTGAGTCCTACTTGTTAGCGGGTAGCACAGATACGCAGTATTTT.

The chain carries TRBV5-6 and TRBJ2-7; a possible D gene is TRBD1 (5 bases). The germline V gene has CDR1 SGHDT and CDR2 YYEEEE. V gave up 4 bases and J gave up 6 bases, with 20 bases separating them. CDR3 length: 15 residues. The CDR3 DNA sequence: TGTGCCAGCAGCGGTGGACATGCAGGGCGGCTCGAGCAGTACTTC. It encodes CASSGGHAGRLEQYF.

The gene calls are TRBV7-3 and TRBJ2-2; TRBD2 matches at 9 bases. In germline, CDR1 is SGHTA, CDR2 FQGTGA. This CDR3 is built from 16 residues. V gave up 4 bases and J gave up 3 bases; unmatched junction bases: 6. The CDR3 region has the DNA TGTGCCAGCAGCTCGGTAGCGGGAGTCGACACCGGGGAGCTGTTTTTT. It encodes CASSSVAGVDTGELFF.

The CDR3, as DNA: TGTGCCACCAGCAGGCAGGGGACTAGCGGGAGAAGTAGGAATGAGCAGTTCTTC. Its protein product is CATSRQGTSGRSRNEQFF. The chain links TRBV15 to TRBJ2-1; 14 nucleotides align to TRBD2. V was pared by 3 bases and J by 7 bases, with 11 bases of the junction left unmatched. In germline, CDR1 is LNHNV, CDR2 YYDKDF (reference sequence). This CDR3 spans 18 amino acids.

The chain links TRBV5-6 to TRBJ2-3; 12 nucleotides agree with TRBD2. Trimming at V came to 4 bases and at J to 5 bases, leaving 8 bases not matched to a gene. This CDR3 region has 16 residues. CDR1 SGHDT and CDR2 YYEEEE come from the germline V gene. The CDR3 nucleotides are TGTGCCAGCAGCCATCTAGCGGGAGGGCCTGGAGATACGCAGTATTTT. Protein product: CASSHLAGGPGDTQYF. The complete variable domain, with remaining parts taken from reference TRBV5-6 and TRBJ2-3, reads DAGVTQSPTHLIKTRGQQVTLRCSPKSGHDTVSWYQQALGQGPQFIFQYYEEEERQRGNFPDRFSGHQFPNYSSELNVNALLLGDSALYLCASSHLAGGPGDTQYFGPGTRLTVL.

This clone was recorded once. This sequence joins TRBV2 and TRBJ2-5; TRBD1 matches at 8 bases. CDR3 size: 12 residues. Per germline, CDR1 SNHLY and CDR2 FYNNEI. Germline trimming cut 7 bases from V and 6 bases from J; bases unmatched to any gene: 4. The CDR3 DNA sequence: TGTGCCAGCATAGACAGGGGTCAGACCCAGTACTTC. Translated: CASIDRGQTQYF.

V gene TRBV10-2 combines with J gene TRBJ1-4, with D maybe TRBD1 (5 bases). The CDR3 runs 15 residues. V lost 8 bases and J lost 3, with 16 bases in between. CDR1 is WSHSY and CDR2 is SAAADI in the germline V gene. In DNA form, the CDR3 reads TGCGCCAGCCGAATTCAGCAGGGCCCTAATGAAAAACTGTTTTTT. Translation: CASRIQQGPNEKLFF.

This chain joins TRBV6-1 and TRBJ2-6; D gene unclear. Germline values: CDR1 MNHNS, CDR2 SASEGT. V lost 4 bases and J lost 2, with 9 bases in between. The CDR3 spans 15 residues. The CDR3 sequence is CASSVPGTGANVLTF. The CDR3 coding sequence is TGTGCCAGCAGTGTCCCGGGTACTGGGGCCAACGTCCTGACTTTC.

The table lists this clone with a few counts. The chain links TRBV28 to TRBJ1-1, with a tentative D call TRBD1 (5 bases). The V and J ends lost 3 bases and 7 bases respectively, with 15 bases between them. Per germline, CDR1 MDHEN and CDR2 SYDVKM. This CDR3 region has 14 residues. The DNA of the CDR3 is TGTGCCAGCAGTTTCGGGACTGAGGGAGGTGAAGCTTTCTTT. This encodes CASSFGTEGGEAFF.

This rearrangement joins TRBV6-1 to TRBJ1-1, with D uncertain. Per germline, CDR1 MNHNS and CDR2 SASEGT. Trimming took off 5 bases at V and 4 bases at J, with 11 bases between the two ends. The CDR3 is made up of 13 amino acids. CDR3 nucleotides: TGTGCCAGCAGTATAACATTGGCCACTGAAGCTTTCTTT. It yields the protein CASSITLATEAFF.

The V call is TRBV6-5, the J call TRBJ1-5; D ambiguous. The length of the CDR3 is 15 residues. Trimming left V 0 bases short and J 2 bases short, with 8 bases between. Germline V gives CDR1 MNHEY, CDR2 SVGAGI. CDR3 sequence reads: CASSYSGTGNQPQHF. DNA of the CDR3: TGTGCCAGCAGTTACTCGGGCACGGGCAATCAGCCCCAGCATTTT.

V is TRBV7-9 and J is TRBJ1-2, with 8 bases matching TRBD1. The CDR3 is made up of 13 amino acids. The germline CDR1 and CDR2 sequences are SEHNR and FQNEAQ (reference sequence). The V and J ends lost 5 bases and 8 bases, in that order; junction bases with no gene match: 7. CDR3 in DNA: TGTGCCAGCAGCGACGCAGGGGGCAAAGGCTACACCTTC. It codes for CASSDAGGKGYTF. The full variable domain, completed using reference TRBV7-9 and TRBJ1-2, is DTGVSQNPRHKITKRGQNVTFRCDPISEHNRLYWYRQTLGQGPEFLTYFQNEAQLEKSRLLSDRFSAERPKGSFSTLEIQRTEQGDSAMYLCASSDAGGKGYTFGSGTRLTVV.

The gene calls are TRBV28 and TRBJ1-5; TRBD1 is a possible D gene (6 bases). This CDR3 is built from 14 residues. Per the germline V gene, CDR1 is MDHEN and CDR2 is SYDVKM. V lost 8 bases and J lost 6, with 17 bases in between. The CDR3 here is CASQSQGGGQPQHF. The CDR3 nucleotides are TGTGCCAGCCAAAGTCAGGGAGGGGGTCAGCCCCAGCATTTT.

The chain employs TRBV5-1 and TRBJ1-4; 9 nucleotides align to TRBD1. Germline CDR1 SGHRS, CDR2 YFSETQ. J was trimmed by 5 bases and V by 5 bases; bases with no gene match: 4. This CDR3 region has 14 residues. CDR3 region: CASRLGQGNEKLFF. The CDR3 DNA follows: TGCGCCAGCAGACTGGGACAGGGAAATGAAAAACTGTTTTTT.